These T cell receptor beta chains were read from a single sample in a study of T cell responses to AZD1222 COVID-19 vaccine. Assay: immunoSEQ multiplex PCR; the TCRdb copy retains only in-frame clones and omits some. The sample holds 120,000 to 150,000 clones, 90% to 95% seen once. The source material was peripheral blood, sampled on day 0 of MenACWY control vaccination. The source of these receptors is an adult in good health. Both conserved end residues are trimmed from each CDR3. The order of the fields is J gene, V gene, CDR3 protein.

TRBJ2-7 TRBV6-5 ASSYRLTGGNEQY
TRBJ2-5 TRBV9 ASTRSERLQETQY
TRBJ1-5 TRBV6-5 ASRGRTGNQPQH
TRBJ2-1 TRBV5-5 ASSPEPNNEQF
TRBJ2-7 TRBV28 ASSRTGGGYEQY
TRBJ1-5 TRBV6-6 ASSYGPREPQH
TRBJ1-1 TRBV6-1 ASSEMAVTNTEAF
TRBJ1-2 TRBV5-1 ASSPGGGQGADYGYT
TRBJ1-5 TRBV5-4 ASSPDIGGNQPQH
TRBJ1-5 TRBV2 ASHRDSNQPQH
TRBJ1-4 TRBV5-1 ASSLTVNEKLF
TRBJ1-6 TRBV9 ASSANRESSYNSPLH
TRBJ2-2 TRBV6-5 ASRPSSASGELF
TRBJ2-7 TRBV2 ASSEEVPSYEQY
TRBJ2-7 TRBV19 ASSGGLSYEQY
TRBJ2-3 TRBV14 ASSQDSSLATPEY